One T cell receptor (beta chain) is described in this entry. The junction departs from the called germline gene at one end, perhaps through a read error. These data belong to a study of human T cells and chemical hapten exposure. Original processing notes: TCR counts had a median of about 94,000 per sample and spanned about 23,224 to 690,600. In TCRdb, the RACE reads were re-called with MiXCR into one record per CDR3 protein. TCRdb's processing, not the study's, gives the V and J calls here. The sample has some 39,000 distinct CDR3 sequences, 7.5% to 8% seen once. Germline CDR1 SSHAT, CDR2 FNYEAQ (reference sequence). The CDR3 runs to 15 residues. Sample time point: pre-sensitization, week 0. The treatment here: therapeutic diphenylcyclopropenone sensitization with weekly scalp DPC.

The sequence derives from a woman between 50 and 59 years old with alopecia areata. Some clones in this sample may be carry-over from other donors' samples. V gene TRBV7-7 combines with J gene TRBJ2-5, with D uncertain. Material: whole blood, obtained in connection with sensitization to the hapten diphenylcyclopropenone (DPC). The CDR3 loop is CASSPQATRQETQYF. In nucleotides, the CDR3 is TGTGCTAGCAGCCCCCAAGCGACGCGGCAAGAGACCCAGTACTTC.